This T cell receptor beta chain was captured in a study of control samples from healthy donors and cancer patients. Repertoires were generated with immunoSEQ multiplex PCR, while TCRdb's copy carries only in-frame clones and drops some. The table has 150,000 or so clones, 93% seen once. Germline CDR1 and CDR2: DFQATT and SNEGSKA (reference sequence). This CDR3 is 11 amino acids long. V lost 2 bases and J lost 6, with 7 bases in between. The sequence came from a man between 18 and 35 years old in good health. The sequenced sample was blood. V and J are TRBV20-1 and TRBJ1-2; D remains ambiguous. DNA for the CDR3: TGCAGTGCTAGATCCAGTGATGGCTACACCTTC. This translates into CSARSSDGYTF.